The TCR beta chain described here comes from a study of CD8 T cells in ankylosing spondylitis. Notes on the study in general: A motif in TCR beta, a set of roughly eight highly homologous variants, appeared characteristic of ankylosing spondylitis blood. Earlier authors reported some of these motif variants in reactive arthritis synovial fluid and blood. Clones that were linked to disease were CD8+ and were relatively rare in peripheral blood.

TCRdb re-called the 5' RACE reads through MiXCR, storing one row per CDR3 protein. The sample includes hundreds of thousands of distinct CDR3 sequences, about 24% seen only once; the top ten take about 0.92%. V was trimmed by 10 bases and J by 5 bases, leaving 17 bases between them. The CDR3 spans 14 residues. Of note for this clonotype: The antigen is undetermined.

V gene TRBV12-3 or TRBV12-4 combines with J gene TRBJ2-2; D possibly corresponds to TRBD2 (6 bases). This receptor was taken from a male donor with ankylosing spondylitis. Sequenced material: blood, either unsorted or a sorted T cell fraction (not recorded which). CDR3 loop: CATKPGVRTGELFF. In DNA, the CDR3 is TGTGCCACCAAACCGGGGGTTCGGACCGGGGAGCTGTTTTTT.